What follows are 3 T cell receptor beta chains derived from one specimen sequenced in a study of blood T cell repertoires in COVID-19. The method was immunoSEQ multiplex PCR; TCRdb's version includes in-frame clones alone and lacks a portion of them. The sample lists under 500,000 clones, 75% to 90% seen once, with 1% to 1.3% in the top ten. Sequencing was carried out using PBMCs or T cells enriched from blood (not recorded which). The source is a young man who had recovered from COVID-19.

The chain recombines TRBV5-5 with TRBJ2-2; perhaps TRBD2 as D (5 bases). Germline lookup yields CDR1 SGHKS and CDR2 YYEKEE (reference sequence). The ends were cut back, 7 bases at V and 3 bases at J, with 7 bases in the middle. This CDR3 region has 12 residues. The CDR3 DNA reads as TGTGCCAGCCAGGAGGACACCGGGGAGCTGTTTTTT. It encodes CASQEDTGELFF.

The chain links TRBV11-2 to TRBJ2-2; D unresolved. Trimming shortened V by 1 base and J by 4 bases, and 10 bases separated the two germline ends. The CDR3 loop spans 15 amino acids. Per germline, CDR1 SGHAT and CDR2 FQNNGV. CDR3 loop: CASSLAPGTTGELFF. In nucleotides, the CDR3 is TGTGCCAGCAGCTTAGCTCCAGGAACCACCGGGGAGCTGTTTTTT.

The chain is built from TRBV12-3 or TRBV12-4 and TRBJ2-7; possible D gene TRBD2, 5 bases. This CDR3 region has 12 residues. Trimming shortened V by 5 bases and J by 6 bases, and 11 bases separated the two germline ends. This CDR3 reads CASSRLSSEQYF. CDR3 nucleotide sequence: TGTGCCAGCAGTCGACTAAGCAGCGAGCAGTACTTC.